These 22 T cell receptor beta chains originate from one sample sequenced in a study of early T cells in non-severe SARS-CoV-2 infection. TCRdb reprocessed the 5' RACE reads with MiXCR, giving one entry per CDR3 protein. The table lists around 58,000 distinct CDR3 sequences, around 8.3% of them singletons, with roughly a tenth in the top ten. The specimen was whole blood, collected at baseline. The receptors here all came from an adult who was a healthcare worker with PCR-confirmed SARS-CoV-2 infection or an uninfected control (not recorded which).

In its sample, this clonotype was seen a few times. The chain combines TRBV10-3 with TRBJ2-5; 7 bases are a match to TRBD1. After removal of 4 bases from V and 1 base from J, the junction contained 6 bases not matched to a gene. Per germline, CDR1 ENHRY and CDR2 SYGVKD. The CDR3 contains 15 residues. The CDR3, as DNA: TGTGCCATCAGTGGTGGCACAGGGGCCCAAGAGACCCAGTACTTC. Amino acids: CAISGGTGAQETQYF.

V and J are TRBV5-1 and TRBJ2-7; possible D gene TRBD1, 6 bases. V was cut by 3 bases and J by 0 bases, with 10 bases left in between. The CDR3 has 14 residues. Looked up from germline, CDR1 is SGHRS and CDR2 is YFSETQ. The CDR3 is CASSSGQYSYEQYF. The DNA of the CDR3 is TGCGCCAGCAGCTCCGGACAGTACTCCTACGAGCAGTACTTC. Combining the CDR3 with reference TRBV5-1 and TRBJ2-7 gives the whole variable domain KAGVTQTPRYLIKTRGQQVTLSCSPISGHRSVSWYQQTPGQGLQFLFEYFSETQRNKGNFPGRFSGRQFSNSRSEMNVSTLELGDSALYLCASSSGQYSYEQYFGPGTRLTVT.

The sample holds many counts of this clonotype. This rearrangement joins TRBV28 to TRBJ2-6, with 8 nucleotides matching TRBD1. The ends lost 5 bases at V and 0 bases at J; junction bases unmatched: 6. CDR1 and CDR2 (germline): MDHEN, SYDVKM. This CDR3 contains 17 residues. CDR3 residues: CASSPRDRFSGANVLTF. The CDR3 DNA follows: TGTGCCAGCAGTCCCCGGGACAGGTTCTCTGGGGCCAACGTCCTGACTTTC. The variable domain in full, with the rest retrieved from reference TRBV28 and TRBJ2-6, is DVKVTQSSRYLVKRTGEKVFLECVQDMDHENMFWYRQDPGLGLRLIYFSYDVKMKEKGDIPEGYSVSREKKERFSLILESASTNQTSMYLCASSPRDRFSGANVLTFGAGSRLTVL.

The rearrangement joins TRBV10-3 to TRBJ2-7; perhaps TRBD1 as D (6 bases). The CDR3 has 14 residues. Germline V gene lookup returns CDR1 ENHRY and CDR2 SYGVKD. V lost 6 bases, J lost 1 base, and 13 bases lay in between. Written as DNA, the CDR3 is TGTGCCATCAGCTCAACAGGGAAATCCTACGAGCAGTACTTC. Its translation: CAISSTGKSYEQYF.

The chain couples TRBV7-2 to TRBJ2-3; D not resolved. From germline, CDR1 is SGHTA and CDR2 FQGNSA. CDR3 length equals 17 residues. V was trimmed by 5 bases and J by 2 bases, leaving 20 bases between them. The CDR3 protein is CASSKVLGGPTTDTQYF. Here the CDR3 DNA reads TGTGCCAGCAGCAAAGTCCTGGGTGGGCCAACCACAGATACGCAGTATTTT.

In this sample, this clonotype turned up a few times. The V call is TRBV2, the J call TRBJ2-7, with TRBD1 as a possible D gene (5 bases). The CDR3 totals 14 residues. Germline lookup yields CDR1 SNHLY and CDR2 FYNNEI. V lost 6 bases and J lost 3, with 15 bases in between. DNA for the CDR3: TGTGCCAGCAGAGTGGTCAGGGAAGACTACGAGCAGTACTTC. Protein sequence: CASRVVREDYEQYF. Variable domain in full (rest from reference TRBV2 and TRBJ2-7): EPEVTQTPSHQVTQMGQEVILRCVPISNHLYFYWYRQILGQKVEFLVSFYNNEISEKSEIFDDQFSVERPDGSNFTLKIRSTKLEDSAMYFCASRVVREDYEQYFGPGTRLTVT.

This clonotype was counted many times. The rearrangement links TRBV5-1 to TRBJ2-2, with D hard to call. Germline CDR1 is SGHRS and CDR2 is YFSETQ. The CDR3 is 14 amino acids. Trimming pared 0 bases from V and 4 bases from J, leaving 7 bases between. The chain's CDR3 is CASSLGTGTGELFF. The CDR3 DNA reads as TGCGCCAGCAGCTTGGGTACCGGCACCGGGGAGCTGTTTTTT.

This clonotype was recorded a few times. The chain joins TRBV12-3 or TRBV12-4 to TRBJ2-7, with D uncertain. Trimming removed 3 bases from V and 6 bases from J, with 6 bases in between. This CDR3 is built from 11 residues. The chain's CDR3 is CASSFGGEQYF. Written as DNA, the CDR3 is TGTGCCAGCAGTTTCGGCGGCGAGCAGTACTTC.

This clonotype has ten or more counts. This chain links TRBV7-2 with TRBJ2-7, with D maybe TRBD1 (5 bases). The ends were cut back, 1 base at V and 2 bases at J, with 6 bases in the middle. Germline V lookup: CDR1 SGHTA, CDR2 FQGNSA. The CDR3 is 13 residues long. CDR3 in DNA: TGTGCCAGCAGCTTAGGGGGCACCTACGAGCAGTACTTC. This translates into CASSLGGTYEQYF.

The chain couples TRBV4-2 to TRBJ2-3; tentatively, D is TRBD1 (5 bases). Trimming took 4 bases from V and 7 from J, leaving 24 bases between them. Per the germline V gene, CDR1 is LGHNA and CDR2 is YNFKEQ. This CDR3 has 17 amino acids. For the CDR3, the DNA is TGTGCCAGCAGCCCCCGGGCTGAAGGGGTGGTAATAAATACGCAGTATTTT. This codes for CASSPRAEGVVINTQYF.

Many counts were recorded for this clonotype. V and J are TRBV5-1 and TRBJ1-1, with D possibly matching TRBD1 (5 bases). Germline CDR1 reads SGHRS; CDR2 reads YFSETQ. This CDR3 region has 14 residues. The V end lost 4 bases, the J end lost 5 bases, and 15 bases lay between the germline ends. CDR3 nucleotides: TGCGCCAGCAGCGCGTCGGACATGGCGACTGAAGCTTTCTTT. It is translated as CASSASDMATEAFF.

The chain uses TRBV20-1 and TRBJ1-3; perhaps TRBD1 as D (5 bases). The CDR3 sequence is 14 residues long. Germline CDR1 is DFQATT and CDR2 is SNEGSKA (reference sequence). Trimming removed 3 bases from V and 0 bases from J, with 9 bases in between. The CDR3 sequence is CSASEGASGNTIYF. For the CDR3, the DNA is TGCAGTGCTAGCGAAGGGGCCTCTGGAAACACCATATATTTT.

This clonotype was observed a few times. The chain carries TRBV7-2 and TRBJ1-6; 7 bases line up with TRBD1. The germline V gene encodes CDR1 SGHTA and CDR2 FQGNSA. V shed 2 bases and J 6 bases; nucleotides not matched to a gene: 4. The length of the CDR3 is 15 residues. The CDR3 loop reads CASSLLQGPNSPLHF. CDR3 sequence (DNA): TGTGCCAGCAGCTTACTACAGGGGCCTAATTCACCCCTCCACTTT.

CDR3: CASSFSSTDTQYF. In nucleotides, the CDR3 is TGTGCCAGCAGCTTCAGTAGCACAGATACGCAGTATTTT. This rearrangement joins TRBV13 to TRBJ2-3; D gene unclear. V shed 3 bases and J shed 0 bases, with 4 bases lying between them. The CDR3 totals 13 residues. Germline values: CDR1 PRHDT, CDR2 FYEKMQ (reference sequence).

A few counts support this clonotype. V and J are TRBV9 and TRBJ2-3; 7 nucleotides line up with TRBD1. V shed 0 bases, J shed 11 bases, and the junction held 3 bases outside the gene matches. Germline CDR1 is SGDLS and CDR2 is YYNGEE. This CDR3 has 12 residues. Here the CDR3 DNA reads TGTGCCAGCAGCGTAGTCGGGACAGAGCAGTATTTT. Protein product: CASSVVGTEQYF. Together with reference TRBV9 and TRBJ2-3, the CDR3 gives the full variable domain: DSGVTQTPKHLITATGQRVTLRCSPRSGDLSVYWYQQSLDQGLQFLIQYYNGEERAKGNILERFSAQQFPDLHSELNLSSLELGDSALYFCASSVVGTEQYFGPGTRLTVL.

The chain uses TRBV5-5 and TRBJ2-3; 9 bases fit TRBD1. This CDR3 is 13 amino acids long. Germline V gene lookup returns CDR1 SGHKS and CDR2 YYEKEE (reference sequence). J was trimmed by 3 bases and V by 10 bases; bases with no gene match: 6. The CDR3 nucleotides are TGTGCCGGGGGACAGGGCTTGACAGATACGCAGTATTTT. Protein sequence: CAGGQGLTDTQYF.

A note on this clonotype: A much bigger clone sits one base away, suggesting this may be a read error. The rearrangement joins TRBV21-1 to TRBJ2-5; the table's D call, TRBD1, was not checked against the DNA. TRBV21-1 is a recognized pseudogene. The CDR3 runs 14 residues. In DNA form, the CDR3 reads TGTGCCAGCAGCGGAACAGGGCCCCAAGAGACCCTGTACTTC. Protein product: CASSGTGPQETLYF.

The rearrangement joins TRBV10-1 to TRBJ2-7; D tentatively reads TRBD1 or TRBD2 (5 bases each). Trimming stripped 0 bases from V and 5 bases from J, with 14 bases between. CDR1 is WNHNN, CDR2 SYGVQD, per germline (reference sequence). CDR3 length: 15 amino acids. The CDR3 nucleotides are TGCGCCAGCAGTGAGTCAACCCAGGGACGGAACGAGCAGTACTTC. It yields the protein CASSESTQGRNEQYF.

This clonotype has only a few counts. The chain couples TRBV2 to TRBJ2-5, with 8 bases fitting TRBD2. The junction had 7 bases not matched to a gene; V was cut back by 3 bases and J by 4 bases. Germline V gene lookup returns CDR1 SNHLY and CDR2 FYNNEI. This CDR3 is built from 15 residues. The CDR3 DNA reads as TGTGCCAGCAGTGAGGGACTAGGCGGGGGAGAGACCCAGTACTTC. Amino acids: CASSEGLGGGETQYF.

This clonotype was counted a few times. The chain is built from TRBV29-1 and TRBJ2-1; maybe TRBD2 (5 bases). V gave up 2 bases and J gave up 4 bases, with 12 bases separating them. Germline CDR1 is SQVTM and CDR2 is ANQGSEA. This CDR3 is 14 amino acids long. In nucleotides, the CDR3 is TGCAGCGTTGAATTAGGGAGCCTATACAATGAGCAGTTCTTC. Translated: CSVELGSLYNEQFF.

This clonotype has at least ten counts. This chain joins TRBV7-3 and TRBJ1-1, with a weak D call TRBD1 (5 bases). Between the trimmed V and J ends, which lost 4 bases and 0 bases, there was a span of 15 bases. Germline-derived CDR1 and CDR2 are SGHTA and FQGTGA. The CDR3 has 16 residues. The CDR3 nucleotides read TGTGCCAGCAGCTCTCAAATGGCAGGGATGAACACTGAAGCTTTCTTT. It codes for CASSSQMAGMNTEAFF.

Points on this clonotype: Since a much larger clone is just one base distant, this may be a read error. The DNA of the CDR3 is TGTGCCAGCGACGGGACAACACAAGATACGCAGTATTTT. Translating it yields CASDGTTQDTQYF. The chain is built from TRBV19 and TRBJ2-3; the D gene is possibly TRBD1 (6 bases). Trimming removed 9 bases at V and 5 bases at J, with 15 bases between. This CDR3 region has 13 residues. CDR1 LNHDA and CDR2 SQIVND come from the germline V gene (reference sequence). Variable domain in full (rest from reference TRBV19 and TRBJ2-3): DGGITQSPKYLFRKEGQNVTLSCEQNLNHDAMYWYRQDPGQGLRLIYYSQIVNDFQKGDIAEGYSVSREKKESFPLTVTSAQKNPTAFYLCASDGTTQDTQYFGPGTRLTVL.